This T cell receptor (beta chain) was captured by sequencing in a study of metastatic and nonmetastatic thyroid tumors. At the level of the study: Repertoires of blood and of tissue (tumor or nodule) from malignant and benign thyroid patients were compared. Study results and limitations: Malignant thyroid tumors reportedly exceeded benign nodules significantly in TCR beta diversity, with the difference appearing in blood and tumor.

Until they underwent thyroid surgery, no patient had received any treatment. TCRdb reassembled clones from the PCR reads with MiXCR. In the table there are some 93,000 clones, about 13% of which are singletons. At least ten counts were recorded for this clone. The antigen is undetermined. With 2 bases removed from V and 6 bases from J, the gap between germline ends came to 7 bases. CDR1 is DFQATT, CDR2 SNEGSKA, per germline (reference sequence). This CDR3 comprises 11 residues. The chain has TRBV20-1 and TRBJ1-2; D unclear. Material: blood. This receptor was obtained from a female donor with papillary thyroid cancer or a benign thyroid nodule (not recorded which). Some clones in this sample may be carry-over from other donors' samples. CDR3 protein: CSARSPDGYTF. CDR3 coding DNA: TGCAGTGCTAGATCCCCGGATGGCTACACCTTC.